This T cell receptor beta chain was found in a study of T cells in tuberculosis. Trimming took 6 bases from V and 0 from J, leaving 11 bases between them. In germline, CDR1 is ENHRY, CDR2 SYGVKD. This CDR3 has 14 amino acids. The table came from immunoSEQ multiplex PCR; TCRdb's copy has only in-frame clones and leaves some out. The repertoire holds more than 35,000 clones, with about 94% as singletons. Input material: PBMCs. The TCR sequence derives from a donor aged 5-35 years with latent tuberculosis or without tuberculosis infection. V gene TRBV10-3 combines with J gene TRBJ1-1; a possible D gene is TRBD1 (6 bases). DNA for the CDR3: TGTGCCATCAGACCCAGGACAGTGAACACTGAAGCTTTCTTT. Protein sequence: CAIRPRTVNTEAFF.